This T cell receptor (beta chain) derives from a study of response to subunit inactivated influenza vaccine. General study results and limits: Authors suggested each seasonal flu vaccination may recruit only limited numbers of new T cells.

The CDR3 contains 15 residues. Germline V gene lookup returns CDR1 SQVTM and CDR2 ANQGSEA. V dropped 3 bases and J dropped 4; count of bases not matched to a gene: 11. Only a few counts were recorded for this clonotype. Antigen unknown. TCRdb passed the RT-PCR reads through MiXCR, listing each CDR3 protein once. The sample records roughly 500,000 distinct CDR3 sequences, 15% to 20% being singletons. Sequencing was performed on CD4+ T cells sorted from PBMCs, taken 23 months after vaccination. The clonotype was recovered from a man between 50 and 69 years old who received an inactivated influenza vaccine. The V call is TRBV29-1, the J call TRBJ1-2; 7 bases are shared with TRBD1. The CDR3 loop reads CSVDETGWRGYGYTF. The CDR3 DNA follows: TGCAGCGTTGATGAGACAGGGTGGAGGGGCTATGGCTACACCTTC.